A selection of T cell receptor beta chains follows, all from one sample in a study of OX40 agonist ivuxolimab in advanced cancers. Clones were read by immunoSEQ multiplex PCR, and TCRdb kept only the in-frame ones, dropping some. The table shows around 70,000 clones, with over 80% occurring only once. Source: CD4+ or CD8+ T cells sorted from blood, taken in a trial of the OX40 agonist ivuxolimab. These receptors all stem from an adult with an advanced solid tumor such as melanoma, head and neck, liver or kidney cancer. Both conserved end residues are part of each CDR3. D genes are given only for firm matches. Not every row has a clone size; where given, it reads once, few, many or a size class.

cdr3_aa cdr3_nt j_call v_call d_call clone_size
CASSSRLAGYNEQFF TGTGCCAGCAGTTCCCGACTAGCGGGATACAATGAGCAGTTCTTC TRBJ2-1 TRBV27 TRBD2 NA
CASSPVSEVSGHYNEQFF TGTGCCAGCAGCCCCGTGAGCGAGGTGAGCGGACACTACAATGAGCAGTTCTTC TRBJ2-1 TRBV7-2 NA NA
CASSFSLGGLAGGRNTQYF TGTGCCAGCAGTTTCTCCTTAGGGGGACTAGCGGGAGGGCGGAATACGCAGTATTTT TRBJ2-3 TRBV27 TRBD2 NA
CASSLQRQADEQYF TGTGCCAGCAGCTTACAAAGACAGGCCGACGAGCAGTACTTC TRBJ2-7 TRBV7-2 NA NA
CASKTGPTLYGYTF TGTGCCAGCAAGACAGGGCCCACTCTTTATGGCTACACCTTC TRBJ1-2 TRBV19 TRBD1 once
CASSLKGSLTFADIQYF TGTGCCAGCAGCTTAAAGGGCAGTTTAACCTTCGCAGACATTCAGTACTTC TRBJ2-4 TRBV7-8 NA NA
CASIRSGPQHF TGTGCCAGTATTCGGTCTGGCCCCCAGCATTTT TRBJ1-5 TRBV19 NA NA
CASSLVWDGYTF TGTGCCAGCAGTTTGGTATGGGACGGCTACACCTTC TRBJ1-2 TRBV28 NA NA
CASSLGGGESSYEQYF TGTGCCAGCAGCTTGGGGGGCGGGGAAAGCTCCTACGAGCAGTACTTC TRBJ2-7 TRBV5-6 NA NA
CASSRSPSPYEQYF TGTGCCAGCAGCCGGTCACCTAGCCCGTACGAGCAGTACTTC TRBJ2-7 TRBV27 NA few
CASTGGIKGDEQYF TGCGCCAGCACTGGGGGGATTAAAGGTGATGAGCAGTACTTC TRBJ2-7 TRBV5-1 NA NA
CAWSVSISAYETQYF TGTGCCTGGAGTGTCAGTATCTCGGCGTACGAGACCCAGTACTTC TRBJ2-5 TRBV30 NA few
CASSAQGLGYGYTF TGTGCCAGCAGCGCTCAGGGATTAGGGTATGGCTACACCTTC TRBJ1-2 TRBV7-2 NA NA
CASRRDHRTDTQYF TGCGCCAGCAGAAGGGACCACCGCACAGATACGCAGTATTTT TRBJ2-3 TRBV5-1 NA once
CASLRGDIQYF TGCGCCAGCCTGCGGGGGGACATTCAGTACTTC TRBJ2-4 TRBV23-1 TRBD2 few
CASSPVTDTQYF TGTGCCAGCAGCCCGGTCACAGATACGCAGTATTTT TRBJ2-3 TRBV5-4 NA NA
CASRHRLAENEQFF TGTGCCAGCAGACACCGACTAGCGGAGAATGAGCAGTTCTTC TRBJ2-1 TRBV13 TRBD2 few
CASSLGEGTEAFF TGTGCCAGCAGCTTAGGAGAAGGCACTGAAGCTTTCTTT TRBJ1-1 TRBV7-7 NA medium-sized
CASSGGGFEGMNTEAFF TGTGCCAGCAGCGGAGGCGGGTTCGAGGGGATGAACACTGAAGCTTTCTTT TRBJ1-1 TRBV9 NA NA
CASSIWSWNTEAFF TGTGCCAGTAGTATTTGGTCCTGGAACACTGAAGCTTTCTTT TRBJ1-1 TRBV19 NA NA
CASSIMVDTEAFF TGTGCCAGTAGTATAATGGTTGACACTGAAGCTTTCTTT TRBJ1-1 TRBV19 NA NA
CASSWTKTDALGPATNEKLFF TGTGCCAGTAGTTGGACGAAGACAGACGCCCTGGGCCCAGCAACTAATGAAAAACTGTTTTTT TRBJ1-4 TRBV19 NA NA
CASRITGYDEQFF TGTGCCAGCAGAATTACAGGGTACGATGAGCAGTTCTTC TRBJ2-1 TRBV6-1 NA once
CASSLVRPNSPLHF TGTGCCAGCAGTTTGGTCAGGCCTAATTCACCCCTCCACTTT TRBJ1-6 TRBV27 NA NA
CASSLGGYSWTGANMLVYEQYF TGCGCCAGCAGCTTGGGAGGGTATTCCTGGACAGGTGCGAACATGCTAGTCTACGAGCAGTACTTC TRBJ2-7 TRBV5-1 TRBD1 NA
CASSLDRGDTEAFF TGCGCCAGCAGCTTGGACAGGGGCGACACTGAAGCTTTCTTT TRBJ1-1 TRBV5-1 TRBD1 NA
CASTPSPGTQHF TGTGCCAGCACCCCCTCCCCGGGGACCCAGCATTTT TRBJ1-5 TRBV28 NA NA
CSVEATAGLGYTF TGCAGCGTTGAAGCTACCGCGGGACTTGGCTACACCTTC TRBJ1-2 TRBV29-1 NA few